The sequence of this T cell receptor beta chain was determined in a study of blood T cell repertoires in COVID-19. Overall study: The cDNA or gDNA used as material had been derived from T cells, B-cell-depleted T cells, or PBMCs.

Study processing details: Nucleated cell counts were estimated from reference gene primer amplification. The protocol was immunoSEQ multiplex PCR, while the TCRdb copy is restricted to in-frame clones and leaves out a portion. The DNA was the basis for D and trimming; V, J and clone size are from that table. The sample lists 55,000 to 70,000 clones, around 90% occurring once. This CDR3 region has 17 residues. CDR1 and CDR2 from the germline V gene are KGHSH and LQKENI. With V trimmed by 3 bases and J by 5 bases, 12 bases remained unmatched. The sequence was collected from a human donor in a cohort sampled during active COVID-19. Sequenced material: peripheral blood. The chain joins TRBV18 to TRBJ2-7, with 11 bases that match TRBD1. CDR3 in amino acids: CASSPAMVGTGGNEQYF. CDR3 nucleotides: TGTGCCAGCTCACCCGCGATGGTTGGGACAGGGGGGAACGAGCAGTACTTC. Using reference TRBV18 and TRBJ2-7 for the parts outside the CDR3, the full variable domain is NAGVMQNPRHLVRRRGQEARLRCSPMKGHSHVYWYRQLPEEGLKFMVYLQKENIIDESGMPKERFSAEFPKEGPSILRIQQVVRGDSAAYFCASSPAMVGTGGNEQYFGPGTRLTVT.